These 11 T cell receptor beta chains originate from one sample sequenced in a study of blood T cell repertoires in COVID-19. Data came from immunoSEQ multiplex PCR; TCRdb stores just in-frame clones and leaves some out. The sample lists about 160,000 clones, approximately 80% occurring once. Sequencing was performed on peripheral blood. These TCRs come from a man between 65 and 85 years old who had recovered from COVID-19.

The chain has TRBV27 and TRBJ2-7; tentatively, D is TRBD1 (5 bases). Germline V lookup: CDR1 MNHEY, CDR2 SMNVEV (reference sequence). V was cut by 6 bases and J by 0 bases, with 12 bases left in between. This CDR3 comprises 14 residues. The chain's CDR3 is CASRLQDNSYEQYF. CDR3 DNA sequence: TGTGCCAGCAGACTCCAGGACAACTCCTACGAGCAGTACTTC.

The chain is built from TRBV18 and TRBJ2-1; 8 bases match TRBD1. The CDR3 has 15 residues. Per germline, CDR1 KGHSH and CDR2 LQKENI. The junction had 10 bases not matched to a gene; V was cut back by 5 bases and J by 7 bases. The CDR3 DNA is TGTGCCAGCTCAACGCCGGGACAGGCGAGGAATGAGCAGTTCTTC. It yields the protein CASSTPGQARNEQFF.

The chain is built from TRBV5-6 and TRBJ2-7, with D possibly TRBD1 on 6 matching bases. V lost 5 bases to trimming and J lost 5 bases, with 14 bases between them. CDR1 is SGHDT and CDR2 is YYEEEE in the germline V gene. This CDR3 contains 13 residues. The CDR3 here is CASRLSGTNEQYF. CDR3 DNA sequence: TGTGCCAGCAGACTCTCCGGGACAAACGAGCAGTACTTC.

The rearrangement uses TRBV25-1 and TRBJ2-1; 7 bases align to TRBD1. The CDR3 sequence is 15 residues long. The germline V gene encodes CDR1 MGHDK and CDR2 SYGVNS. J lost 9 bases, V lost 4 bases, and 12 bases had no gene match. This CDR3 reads CASSGGTVGRGEQFF. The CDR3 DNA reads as TGTGCCAGCAGTGGAGGGACAGTTGGGCGCGGTGAGCAGTTCTTC.

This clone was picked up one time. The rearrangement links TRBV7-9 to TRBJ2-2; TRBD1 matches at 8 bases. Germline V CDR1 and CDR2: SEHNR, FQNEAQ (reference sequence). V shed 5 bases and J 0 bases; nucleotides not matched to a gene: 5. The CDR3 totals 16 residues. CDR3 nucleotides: TGTGCCAGCAGCCCCGGACAGGGTACGAACACCGGGGAGCTGTTTTTT. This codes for CASSPGQGTNTGELFF.

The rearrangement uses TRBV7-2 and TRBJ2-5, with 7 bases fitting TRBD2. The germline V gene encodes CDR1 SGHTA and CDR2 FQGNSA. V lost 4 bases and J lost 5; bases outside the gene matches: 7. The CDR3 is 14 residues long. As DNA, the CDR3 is TGTGCCAGCAGCTCAAGCGGGATGCGGGAGACCCAGTACTTC. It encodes CASSSSGMRETQYF.

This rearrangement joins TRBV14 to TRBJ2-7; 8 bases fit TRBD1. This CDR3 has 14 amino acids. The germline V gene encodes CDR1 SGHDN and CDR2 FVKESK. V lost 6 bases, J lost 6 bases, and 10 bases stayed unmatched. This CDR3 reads CASSPRTGQGEQYF. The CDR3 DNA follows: TGTGCCAGCAGTCCCCGGACAGGGCAAGGCGAGCAGTACTTC.

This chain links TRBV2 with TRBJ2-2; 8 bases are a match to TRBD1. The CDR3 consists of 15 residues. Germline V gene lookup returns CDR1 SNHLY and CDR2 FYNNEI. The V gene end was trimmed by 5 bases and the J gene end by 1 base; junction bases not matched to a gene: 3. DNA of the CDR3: TGTGCCAGCAGTAGGACAGGGAGGAACACCGGGGAGCTGTTTTTT. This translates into CASSRTGRNTGELFF.

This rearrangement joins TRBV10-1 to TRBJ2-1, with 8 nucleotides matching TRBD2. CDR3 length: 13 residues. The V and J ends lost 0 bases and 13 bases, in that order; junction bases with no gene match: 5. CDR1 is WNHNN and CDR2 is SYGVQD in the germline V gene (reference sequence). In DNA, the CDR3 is TGCGCCAGCAGTGAGTCGCTCGCGGGAGGACAGTTCTTC. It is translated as CASSESLAGGQFF.

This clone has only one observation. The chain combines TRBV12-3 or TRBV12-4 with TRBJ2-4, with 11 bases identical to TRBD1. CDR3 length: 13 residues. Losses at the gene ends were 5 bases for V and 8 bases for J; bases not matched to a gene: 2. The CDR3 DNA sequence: TGTGCCAGCAGTCGGGGACAGGGGGACATTCAGTACTTC. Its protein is CASSRGQGDIQYF.

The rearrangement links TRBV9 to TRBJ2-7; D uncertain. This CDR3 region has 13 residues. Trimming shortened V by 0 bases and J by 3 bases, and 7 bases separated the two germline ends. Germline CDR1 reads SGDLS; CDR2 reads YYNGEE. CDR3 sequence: CASSVGQDYEQYF. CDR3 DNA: TGTGCCAGCAGCGTAGGGCAGGACTACGAGCAGTACTTC.